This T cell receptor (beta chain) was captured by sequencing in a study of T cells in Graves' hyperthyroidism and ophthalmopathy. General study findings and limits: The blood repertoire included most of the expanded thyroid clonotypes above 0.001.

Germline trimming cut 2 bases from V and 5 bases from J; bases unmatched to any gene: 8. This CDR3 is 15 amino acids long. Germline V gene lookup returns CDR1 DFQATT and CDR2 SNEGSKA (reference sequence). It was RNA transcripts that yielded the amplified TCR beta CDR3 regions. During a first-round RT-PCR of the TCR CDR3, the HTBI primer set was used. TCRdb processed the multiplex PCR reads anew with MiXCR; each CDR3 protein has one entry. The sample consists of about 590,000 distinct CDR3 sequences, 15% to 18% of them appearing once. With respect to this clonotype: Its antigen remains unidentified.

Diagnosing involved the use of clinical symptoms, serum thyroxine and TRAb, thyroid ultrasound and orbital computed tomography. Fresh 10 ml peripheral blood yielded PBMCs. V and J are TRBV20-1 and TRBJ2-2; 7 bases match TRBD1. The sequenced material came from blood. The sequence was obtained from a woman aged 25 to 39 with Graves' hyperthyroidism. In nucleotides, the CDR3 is TGCAGTGCTAGACCCCTGACAGGGTCAACCGGGGAGCTGTTTTTT. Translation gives CSARPLTGSTGELFF.